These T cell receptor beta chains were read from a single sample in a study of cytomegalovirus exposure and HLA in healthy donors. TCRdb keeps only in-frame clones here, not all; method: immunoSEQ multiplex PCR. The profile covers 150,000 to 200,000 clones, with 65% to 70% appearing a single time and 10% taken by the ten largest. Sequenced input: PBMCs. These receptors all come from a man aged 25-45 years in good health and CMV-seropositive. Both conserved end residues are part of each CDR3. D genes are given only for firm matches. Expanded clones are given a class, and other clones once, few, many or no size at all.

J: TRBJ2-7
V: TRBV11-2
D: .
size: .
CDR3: CASSFSGPPREQYF

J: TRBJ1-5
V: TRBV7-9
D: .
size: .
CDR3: CSSSTDESEGQPQHF

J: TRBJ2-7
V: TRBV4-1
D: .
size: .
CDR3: CASSQETDGLIYTSSYEQYF

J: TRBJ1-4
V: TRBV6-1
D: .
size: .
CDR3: CASSEDRLNEKLFF

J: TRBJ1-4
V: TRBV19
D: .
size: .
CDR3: CASSRGGEREKLFF

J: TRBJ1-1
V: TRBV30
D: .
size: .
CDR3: CAWSLTNTEAFF

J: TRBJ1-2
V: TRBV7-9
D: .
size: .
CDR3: CASSRRDGYTF

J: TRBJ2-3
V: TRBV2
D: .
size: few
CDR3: CASSGTLADTQYF

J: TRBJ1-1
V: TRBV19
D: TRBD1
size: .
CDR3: CASSTDRSNTEAFF

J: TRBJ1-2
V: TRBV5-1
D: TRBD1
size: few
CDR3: CASSGRTGSEYGYTF

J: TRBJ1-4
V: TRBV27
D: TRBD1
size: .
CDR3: CASSQPGQGAEKLFF

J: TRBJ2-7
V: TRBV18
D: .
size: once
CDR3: CASSPGRGDEQYF

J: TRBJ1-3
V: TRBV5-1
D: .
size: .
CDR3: CASSLEAGSSGNTIYF